What follows are 5 T cell receptor beta chains derived from one specimen sequenced in a study of cytomegalovirus exposure and HLA in healthy donors. PCR involved 60 Vbeta and 13 Jbeta primers. Sequencing used immunoSEQ multiplex PCR; TCRdb keeps in-frame clones, though not all of them. Of some 130,000 clones listed, about 70% were seen once; the top ten hold 2% to 3%. The sequenced material came from PBMCs. The receptors stem from a woman aged 40-49 years in good health and CMV-seronegative.

The rearrangement links TRBV13 to TRBJ1-4, with 9 bases that match TRBD1. V shed 8 bases, J shed 5 bases, and the junction held 9 bases outside the gene matches. Germline V CDR1 and CDR2: PRHDT, FYEKMQ (reference sequence). The CDR3 has 15 residues. CDR3 in amino acids: CASHVLGQGNEKLFF. The CDR3 nucleotides are TGTGCCAGCCATGTACTGGGACAGGGAAATGAAAAACTGTTTTTT.

J is TRBJ1-5 and V is TRBV4-3, with D possibly TRBD1 on 6 matching bases. The CDR3 extends over 15 amino acids. Between the trimmed V and J ends, which lost 0 bases and 7 bases, there was a span of 13 bases. The germline V gene has CDR1 LGHNA and CDR2 YSLEER. The CDR3 sequence is CASSQEDSPWQPQHF. The CDR3 DNA reads as TGCGCCAGCAGCCAAGAGGACAGCCCTTGGCAGCCCCAGCATTTT.

The V call is TRBV11-2, the J call TRBJ2-3, with TRBD1 matching over 8 bases. The V segment lost 1 base and the J segment 2 bases; nucleotides outside the gene matches: 5. In germline, CDR1 is SGHAT, CDR2 FQNNGV. The CDR3 runs to 16 residues. This CDR3 is CASSLVGTGVTDTQYF. The CDR3 DNA sequence: TGTGCCAGCAGCTTAGTAGGGACAGGAGTCACAGATACGCAGTATTTT.

The V and J genes are TRBV5-1 and TRBJ2-2; D not certain. The germline V and J ends were trimmed by 5 bases and 7 bases, with 12 bases remaining between them. Germline CDR1 SGHRS, CDR2 YFSETQ. This CDR3 is built from 13 residues. CDR3 sequence (DNA): TGCGCCAGCAGTCCCCTAGTAGGCGGGGAGCTGTTTTTT. Amino acid sequence: CASSPLVGGELFF.

The V gene is TRBV5-8, the J gene TRBJ1-5; D is uncertain. The CDR3 runs 14 residues. Germline CDR1 reads SGHTS; CDR2 reads YDEGEE. Trimming removed 2 bases from V and 5 bases from J, with 11 bases in between. CDR3 coding DNA: TGTGCCAGCAGCTTTGAATATAGAGATCAGCCCCAGCATTTT. This gives the protein CASSFEYRDQPQHF. Drawing the rest from reference TRBV5-8 and TRBJ1-5, the complete variable domain is EAGVTQSPTHLIKTRGQQATLRCSPISGHTSVYWYQQALGLGLQFLLWYDEGEERNRGNFPPRFSGRQFPNYSSELNVNALELEDSALYLCASSFEYRDQPQHFGDGTRLSIL.